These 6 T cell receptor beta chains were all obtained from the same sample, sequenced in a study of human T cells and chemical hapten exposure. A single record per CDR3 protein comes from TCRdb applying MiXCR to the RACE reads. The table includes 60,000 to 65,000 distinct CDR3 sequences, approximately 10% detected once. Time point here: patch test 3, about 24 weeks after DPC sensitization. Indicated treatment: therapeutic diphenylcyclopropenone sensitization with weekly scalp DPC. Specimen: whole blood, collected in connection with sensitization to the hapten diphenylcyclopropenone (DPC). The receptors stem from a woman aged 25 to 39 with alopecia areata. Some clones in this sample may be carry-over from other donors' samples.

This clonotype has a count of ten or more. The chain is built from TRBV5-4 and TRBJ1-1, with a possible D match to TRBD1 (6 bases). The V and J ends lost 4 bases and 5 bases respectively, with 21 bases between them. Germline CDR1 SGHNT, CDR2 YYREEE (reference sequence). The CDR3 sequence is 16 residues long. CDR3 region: CASSRPRTGRGTEAFF. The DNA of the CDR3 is TGTGCCAGCAGCCGACCACGAACAGGGCGGGGGACTGAAGCTTTCTTT.

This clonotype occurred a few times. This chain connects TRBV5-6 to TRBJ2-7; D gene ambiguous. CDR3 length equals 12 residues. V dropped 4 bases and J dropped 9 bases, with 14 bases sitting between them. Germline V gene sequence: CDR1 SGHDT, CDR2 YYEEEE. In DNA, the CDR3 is TGTGCCAGCAGCACTCGAGACATGGGGCAGTACTTC. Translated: CASSTRDMGQYF.

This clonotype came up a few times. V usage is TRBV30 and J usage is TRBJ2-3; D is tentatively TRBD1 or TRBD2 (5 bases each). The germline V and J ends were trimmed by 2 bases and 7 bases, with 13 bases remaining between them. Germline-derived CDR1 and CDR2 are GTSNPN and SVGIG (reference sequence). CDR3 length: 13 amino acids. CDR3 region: CAWSPGRLNTQYF. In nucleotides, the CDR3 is TGTGCCTGGAGTCCGGGACGGCTGAATACGCAGTATTTT.

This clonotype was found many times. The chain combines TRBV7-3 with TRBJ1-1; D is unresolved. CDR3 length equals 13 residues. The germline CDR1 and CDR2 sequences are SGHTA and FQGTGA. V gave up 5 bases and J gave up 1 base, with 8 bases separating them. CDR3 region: CASSAGRNTEAFF. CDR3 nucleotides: TGTGCCAGCAGCGCGGGCCGGAACACTGAAGCTTTCTTT.

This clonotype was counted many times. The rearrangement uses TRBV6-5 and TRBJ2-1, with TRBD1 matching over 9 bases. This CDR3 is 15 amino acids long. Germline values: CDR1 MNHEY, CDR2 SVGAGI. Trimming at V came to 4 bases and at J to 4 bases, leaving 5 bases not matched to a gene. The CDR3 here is CASSSSTGGYNEQFF. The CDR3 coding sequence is TGTGCCAGCAGTTCCTCGACAGGGGGATACAATGAGCAGTTCTTC.

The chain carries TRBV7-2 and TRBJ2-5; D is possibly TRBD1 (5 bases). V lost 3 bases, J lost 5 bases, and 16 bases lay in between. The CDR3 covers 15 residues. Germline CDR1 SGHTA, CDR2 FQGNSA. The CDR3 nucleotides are TGTGCCAGCAGCTTTGGATCGGATGGGGCGGAGACCCAGTACTTC. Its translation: CASSFGSDGAETQYF.